One sample yielded the 20 T cell receptor beta chains listed below, sequenced in a study of CXCR3-negative and CXCR3-positive naive CD8 T cells. Carrying UMI labels, the TRB cDNA libraries were prepared through 5' RACE. TCRdb reprocessed the 5' RACE reads, with one entry per CDR3 protein and no DNA. This sample's table reports roughly 89,000 distinct CDR3 sequences. Sequenced material: naive CXCR3- CD8+ T cells from blood. Subset reported: CD45RO-CCR7+CD27+CD95- naive CD8+ T cells lacking CXCR3 (TNR3-). The receptors stem from a human donor in good health. Some clones in this sample may be carry-over from other donors' samples.

The rearrangement uses TRBV6-1 and TRBJ1-4; TCRdb's assignment of TRBD1 cannot be checked, as there is no DNA. This CDR3 comprises 14 residues. Germline loops: CDR1 MNHNS, CDR2 SASEGT. CDR3 sequence reads: CASSEGTGPEKLFF.

The genes are TRBV20-1 and TRBJ2-7. From germline, CDR1 is DFQATT and CDR2 SNEGSKA (reference sequence). This CDR3 has 13 amino acids. CDR3 region: CSARAGITYEQYF.

This clonotype is called medium-sized based on its frequency. This sequence joins TRBV11-3 and TRBJ1-1; TCRdb returns TRBD1, unconfirmable since there is no DNA. The CDR3 runs 14 residues. The germline V gene has CDR1 SGHNT and CDR2 YENEEA. The CDR3 reads CASSSVWGAAEAFF. Full variable domain (remainder filled in from reference TRBV11-3 and TRBJ1-1): EAGVVQSPRYKIIEKKQPVAFWCNPISGHNTLYWYLQNLGQGPELLIRYENEEAVDDSQLPKDRFSAERLKGVDSTLKIQPAELGDSAVYLCASSSVWGAAEAFFGQGTRLTVV.

This rearrangement joins TRBV28 to TRBJ2-1; TCRdb designates TRBD1, a call that cannot be tested without DNA. Germline lookup yields CDR1 MDHEN and CDR2 SYDVKM. The CDR3 consists of 19 residues. This CDR3 reads CASSPFITGFGSSYNEQFF.

This chain links TRBV29-1 with TRBJ2-7; TCRdb's assignment of TRBD1 cannot be checked, as there is no DNA. This CDR3 contains 13 residues. Germline assignment: CDR1 SQVTM and CDR2 ANQGSEA. The CDR3 loop is CSVETGGAYEQYF.

V gene TRBV20-1 combines with J gene TRBJ2-1; TCRdb proposes TRBD1, but this gene call is untestable without DNA. CDR3 length: 18 amino acids. Germline lookup yields CDR1 DFQATT and CDR2 SNEGSKA (reference sequence). CDR3 in amino acids: CSARVLGGPVGVYHEQFF.

The CDR3 sequence: CSALEARGPWEQYF. The chain combines TRBV20-1 with TRBJ2-7; TCRdb picks TRBD2, but there is no DNA to check that call. This CDR3 region has 14 residues. CDR1 is DFQATT, CDR2 SNEGSKA, per germline (reference sequence).

The chain carries TRBV27 and TRBJ2-7; the D gene TCRdb calls, TRBD2, cannot be checked with no DNA. Germline loops: CDR1 MNHEY, CDR2 SMNVEV (reference sequence). This CDR3 region has 15 residues. This CDR3 is CASRITSGGIYEQYF.

This sequence joins TRBV7-7 and TRBJ2-2. Germline V gene lookup returns CDR1 SSHAT and CDR2 FNYEAQ (reference sequence). This CDR3 has 17 residues. The CDR3 protein is CASSLGAKAANTGELFF. The full variable domain, its missing parts supplied by reference TRBV7-7 and TRBJ2-2, is GAGVSQSPRYKVTKRGQDVTLRCDPISSHATLYWYQQALGQGPEFLTYFNYEAQPDKSGLPSDRFSAERPEGSISTLTIQRTEQRDSAMYRCASSLGAKAANTGELFFGEGSRLTVL.

V and J are TRBV11-2 and TRBJ2-7. The CDR3 length is 15 residues. The V gene's germline CDR1 is SGHAT and CDR2 FQNNGV. CDR3 in amino acids: CASSPERGRRYEQYF.

The chain employs TRBV5-1 and TRBJ2-7; TCRdb returns TRBD1, unconfirmable since there is no DNA. This CDR3 has 13 amino acids. In germline, CDR1 is SGHRS, CDR2 YFSETQ. The CDR3 spells CASRDSVTYEQYF.

V gene TRBV28 combines with J gene TRBJ2-2; TCRdb outputs TRBD1, but without DNA this stays unchecked. The length of the CDR3 is 15 residues. Germline CDR1 reads MDHEN; CDR2 reads SYDVKM. The CDR3 loop reads CASRLTYRGTGELFF.

The chain links TRBV7-6 to TRBJ2-3; TCRdb lists TRBD2, though no DNA is available to test this call. The germline V gene has CDR1 SGHVS and CDR2 FNYEAQ. The CDR3 is 16 amino acids. The chain's CDR3 is CASSHVAATGTDTQYF.

The chain employs TRBV4-1 and TRBJ2-2. The germline CDR1 and CDR2 sequences are MGHRA and YSYEKL. CDR3 length equals 13 residues. The CDR3 sequence: CASSKAYTGELFF.

The genes are TRBV29-1 and TRBJ2-1; the TRBD1 assignment by TCRdb is unverifiable without DNA. The CDR3 is 16 residues long. Germline V gene data show CDR1 as SQVTM and CDR2 as ANQGSEA. The CDR3 is CSVAGQGTSVYNEQFF.

This chain uses TRBV29-1 with TRBJ2-7; there is no DNA to check the TCRdb D call of TRBD2. The CDR3 sequence is 14 residues long. In germline, CDR1 is SQVTM, CDR2 ANQGSEA. CDR3 sequence: CSVVPSGVPYEQYF.

V gene TRBV4-3 combines with J gene TRBJ2-7; the D gene TCRdb calls, TRBD2, cannot be checked with no DNA. CDR1 and CDR2 from the germline V gene are LGHNA and YSLEER. CDR3 length: 14 amino acids. The CDR3 sequence is CASSQALPGEEQYF.

The chain is built from TRBV29-1 and TRBJ2-7; absent DNA, TCRdb's TRBD1 call cannot be checked. Germline V lookup: CDR1 SQVTM, CDR2 ANQGSEA. The CDR3 loop spans 13 amino acids. CDR3 residues: CSVESGTSYEQYF.

The rearrangement uses TRBV6-5 and TRBJ2-5; absent DNA, TCRdb's TRBD1 call cannot be checked. The CDR3 extends over 17 amino acids. The germline V gene has CDR1 MNHEY and CDR2 SVGAGI. CDR3 sequence reads: CASSSGPGQEFVETQYF.

This sequence joins TRBV12-3 or TRBV12-4 and TRBJ2-3. This CDR3 is built from 15 residues. The CDR3 is CASSLDRQSTDTQYF.